This T cell receptor (beta chain) emerged from a study of cytomegalovirus exposure and HLA in healthy donors. General study points: Reportedly, diagnosis of cytomegalovirus status by the classifier showed high specificity and sensitivity. An apparent linkage of common viral pathogens to several of the most significant clusters emerged in a later analysis.

Germline assignment: CDR1 PRHDT and CDR2 FYEKMQ (reference sequence). CDR3 size: 13 residues. V gave up 8 bases and J gave up 4 bases, with 14 bases separating them. The PCR ran on 60 Vbeta and 13 Jbeta primers. Data came from immunoSEQ multiplex PCR; TCRdb stores just in-frame clones and leaves some out. The table lists some 110,000 clones, roughly four fifths of them singletons. About this clone itself: Its antigen remains unknown.

The V call is TRBV13, the J call TRBJ1-2, with D perhaps matching TRBD1 (6 bases). Material for sequencing was PBMCs. The sequence derives from a man under 40 in good health and CMV-seropositive. DNA of the CDR3: TGTGCCAGCGAGATGCAGGGGACCTATGGCTACACCTTC. Residues: CASEMQGTYGYTF.